This note documents a single TCR beta chain sequence. These data belong to a study of control samples from healthy donors and cancer patients. The assay was immunoSEQ multiplex PCR, and TCRdb's table has in-frame clones only and misses some. The sample lists roughly 83,000 clones, roughly four fifths seen once, with roughly 9.8% in the top ten. Germline values: CDR1 WNHNN, CDR2 SYGVQD (reference sequence). The CDR3 has 15 amino acids. Between the trimmed V and J ends, which lost 3 bases and 2 bases, there was a span of 10 bases. J is TRBJ1-4 and V is TRBV10-1; unclear D gene. This sequence was found in a woman aged 55-69 years in good health. The sequenced sample was blood. Written as DNA, the CDR3 is TGCGCCAGCAGTGACCGAAGCAGCACTAATGAAAAACTGTTTTTT. This sequence encodes CASSDRSSTNEKLFF.